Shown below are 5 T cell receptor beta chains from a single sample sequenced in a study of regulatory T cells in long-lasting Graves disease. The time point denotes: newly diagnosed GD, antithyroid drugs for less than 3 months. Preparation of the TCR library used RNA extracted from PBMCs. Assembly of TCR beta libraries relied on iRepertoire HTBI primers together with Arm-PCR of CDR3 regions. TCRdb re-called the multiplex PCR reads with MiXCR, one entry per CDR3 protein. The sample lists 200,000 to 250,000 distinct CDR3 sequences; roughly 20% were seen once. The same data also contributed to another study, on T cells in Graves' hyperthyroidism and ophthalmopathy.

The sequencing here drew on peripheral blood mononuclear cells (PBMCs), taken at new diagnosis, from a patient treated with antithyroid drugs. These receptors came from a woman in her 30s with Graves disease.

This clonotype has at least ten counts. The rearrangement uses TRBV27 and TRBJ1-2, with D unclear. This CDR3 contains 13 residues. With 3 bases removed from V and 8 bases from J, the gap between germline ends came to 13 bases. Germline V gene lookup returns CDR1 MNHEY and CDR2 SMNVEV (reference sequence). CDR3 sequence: CASSLQPFSGYTF. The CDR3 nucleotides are TGTGCCAGCAGTTTGCAGCCCTTCTCGGGCTACACCTTC.

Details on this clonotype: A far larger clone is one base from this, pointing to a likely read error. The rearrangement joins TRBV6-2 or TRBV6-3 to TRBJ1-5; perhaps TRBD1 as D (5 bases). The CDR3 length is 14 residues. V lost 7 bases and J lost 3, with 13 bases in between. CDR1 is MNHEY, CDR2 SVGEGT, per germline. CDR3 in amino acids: CASKGLQDNQPQHF. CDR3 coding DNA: TGTGCCAGCAAAGGGTTACAGGACAATCAGCCCCAGCATTTT.

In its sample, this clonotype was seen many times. The CDR3 DNA reads TGTGCCAGCAGTTACGAAGCGAGGGGTCGGAATGAGCAGTTCTTC. Protein: CASSYEARGRNEQFF. The chain is built from TRBV6-2 or TRBV6-3 and TRBJ2-1; either TRBD1 or TRBD2 may supply D (5 bases each). Germline CDR1 MNHEY, CDR2 SVGEGT. V gave up 2 bases and J gave up 7 bases, with 15 bases separating them. The CDR3 is 15 residues long.

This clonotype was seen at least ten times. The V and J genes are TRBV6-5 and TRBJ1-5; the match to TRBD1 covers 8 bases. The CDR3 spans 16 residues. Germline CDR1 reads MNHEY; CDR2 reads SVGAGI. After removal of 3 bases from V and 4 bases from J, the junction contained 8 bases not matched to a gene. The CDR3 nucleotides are TGTGCCAGCAGTTATGGAACAGGGGGTGGGAATCAGCCCCAGCATTTT. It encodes CASSYGTGGGNQPQHF.

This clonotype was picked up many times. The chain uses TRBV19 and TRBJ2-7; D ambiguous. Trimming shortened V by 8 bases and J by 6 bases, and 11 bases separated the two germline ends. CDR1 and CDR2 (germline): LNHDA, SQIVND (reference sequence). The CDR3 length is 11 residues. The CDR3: CASPSLCEQYF. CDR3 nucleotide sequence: TGTGCCAGTCCAAGCCTTTGCGAGCAGTACTTC.